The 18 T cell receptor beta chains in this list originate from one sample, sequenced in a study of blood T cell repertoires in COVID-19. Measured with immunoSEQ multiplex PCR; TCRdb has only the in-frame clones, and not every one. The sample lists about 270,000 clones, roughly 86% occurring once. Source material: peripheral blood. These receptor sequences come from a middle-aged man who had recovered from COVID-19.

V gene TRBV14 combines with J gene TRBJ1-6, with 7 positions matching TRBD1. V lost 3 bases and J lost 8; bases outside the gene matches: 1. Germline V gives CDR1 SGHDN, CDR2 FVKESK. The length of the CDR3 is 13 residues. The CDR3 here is CASSQGQYSPLHF. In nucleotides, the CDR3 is TGTGCCAGCAGCCAGGGACAGTATTCACCCCTCCACTTT.

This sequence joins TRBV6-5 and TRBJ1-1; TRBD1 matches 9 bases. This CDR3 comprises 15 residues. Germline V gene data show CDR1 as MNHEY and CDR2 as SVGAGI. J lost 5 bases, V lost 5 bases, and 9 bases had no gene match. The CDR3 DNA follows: TGTGCCAGCAGTCCGGGACAGGGATGGGGTACTGAAGCTTTCTTT. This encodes CASSPGQGWGTEAFF.

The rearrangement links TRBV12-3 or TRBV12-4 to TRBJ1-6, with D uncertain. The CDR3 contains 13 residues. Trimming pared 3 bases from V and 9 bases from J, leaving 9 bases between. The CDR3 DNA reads TGTGCCAGCAGTTTGTCTAGAAGTTCACCCCTCCACTTT. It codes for CASSLSRSSPLHF.

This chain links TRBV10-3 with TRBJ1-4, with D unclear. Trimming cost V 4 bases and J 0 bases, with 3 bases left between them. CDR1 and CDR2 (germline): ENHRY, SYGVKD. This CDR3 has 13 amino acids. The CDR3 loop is CAISATTNEKLFF. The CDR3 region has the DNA TGTGCCATCAGTGCAACAACTAATGAAAAACTGTTTTTT.

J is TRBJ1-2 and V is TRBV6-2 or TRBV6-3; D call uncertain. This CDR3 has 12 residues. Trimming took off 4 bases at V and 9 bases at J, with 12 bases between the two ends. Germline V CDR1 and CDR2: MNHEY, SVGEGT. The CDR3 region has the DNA TGTGCCAGCAGTTCAGACCTCGACAGCTACACCTTC. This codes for CASSSDLDSYTF.

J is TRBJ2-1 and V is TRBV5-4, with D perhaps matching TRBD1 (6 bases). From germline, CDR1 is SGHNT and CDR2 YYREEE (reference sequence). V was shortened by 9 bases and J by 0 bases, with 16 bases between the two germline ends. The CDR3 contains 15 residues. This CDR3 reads CAMASGGISYNEQFF. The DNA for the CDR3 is TGTGCCATGGCCTCTGGGGGCATCTCCTACAATGAGCAGTTCTTC. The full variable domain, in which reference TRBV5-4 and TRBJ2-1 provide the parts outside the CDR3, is ETGVTQSPTHLIKTRGQQVTLRCSSQSGHNTVSWYQQALGQGPQFIFQYYREEENGRGNFPPRFSGLQFPNYSSELNVNALELDDSALYLCAMASGGISYNEQFFGPGTRLTVL.

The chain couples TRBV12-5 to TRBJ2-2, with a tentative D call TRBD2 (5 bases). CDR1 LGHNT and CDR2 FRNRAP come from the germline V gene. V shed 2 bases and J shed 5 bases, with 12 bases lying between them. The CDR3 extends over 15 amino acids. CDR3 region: CASGLPREGTGELFF. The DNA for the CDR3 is TGTGCTAGTGGTTTGCCCCGTGAGGGAACCGGGGAGCTGTTTTTT.

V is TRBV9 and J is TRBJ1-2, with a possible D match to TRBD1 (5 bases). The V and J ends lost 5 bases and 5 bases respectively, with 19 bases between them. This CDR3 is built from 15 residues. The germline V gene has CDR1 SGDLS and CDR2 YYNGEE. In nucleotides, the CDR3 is TGTGCCAGCAGTGGGCTGGGCCCCCGGGGGTATGGCTACACCTTC. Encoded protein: CASSGLGPRGYGYTF.

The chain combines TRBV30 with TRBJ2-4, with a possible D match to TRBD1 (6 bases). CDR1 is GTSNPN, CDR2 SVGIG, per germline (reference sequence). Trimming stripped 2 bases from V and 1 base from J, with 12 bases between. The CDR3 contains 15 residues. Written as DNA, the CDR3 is TGTGCCTGGAGTACACAGGGAGCGGCCAAAAACATTCAGTACTTC. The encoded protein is CAWSTQGAAKNIQYF.

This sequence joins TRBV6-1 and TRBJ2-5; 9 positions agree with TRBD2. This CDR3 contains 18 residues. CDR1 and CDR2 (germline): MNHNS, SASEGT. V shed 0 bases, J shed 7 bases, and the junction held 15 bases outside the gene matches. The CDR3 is CASSEASGTSQGRGTQYF. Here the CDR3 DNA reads TGTGCCAGCAGTGAAGCTAGTGGGACTAGCCAGGGTCGGGGGACCCAGTACTTC.

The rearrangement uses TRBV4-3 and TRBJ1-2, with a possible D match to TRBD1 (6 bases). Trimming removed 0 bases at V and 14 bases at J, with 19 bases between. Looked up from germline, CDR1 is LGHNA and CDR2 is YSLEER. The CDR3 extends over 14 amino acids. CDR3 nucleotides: TGCGCCAGCAGCCAAGAGGGGGGGCCCTCGGTGAAAACCTTC. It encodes CASSQEGGPSVKTF.

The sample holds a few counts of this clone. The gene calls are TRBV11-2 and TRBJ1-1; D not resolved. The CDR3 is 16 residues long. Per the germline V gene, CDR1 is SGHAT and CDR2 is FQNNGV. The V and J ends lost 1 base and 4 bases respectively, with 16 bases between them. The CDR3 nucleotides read TGTGCCAGCAGCTTAGTATCCGGGTTATTAAGCACTGAAGCTTTCTTT. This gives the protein CASSLVSGLLSTEAFF. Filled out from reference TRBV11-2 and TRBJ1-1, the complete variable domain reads EAGVAQSPRYKIIEKRQSVAFWCNPISGHATLYWYQQILGQGPKLLIQFQNNGVVDDSQLPKDRFSAERLKGVDSTLKIQPAKLEDSAVYLCASSLVSGLLSTEAFFGQGTRLTVV.

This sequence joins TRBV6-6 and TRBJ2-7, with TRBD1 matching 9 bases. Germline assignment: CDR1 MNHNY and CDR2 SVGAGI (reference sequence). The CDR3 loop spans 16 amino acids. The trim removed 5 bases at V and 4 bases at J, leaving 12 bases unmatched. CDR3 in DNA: TGTGCCAGCAGTCCACTCTTCGGGACAGGGATGTACGAGCAGTACTTC. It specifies CASSPLFGTGMYEQYF.

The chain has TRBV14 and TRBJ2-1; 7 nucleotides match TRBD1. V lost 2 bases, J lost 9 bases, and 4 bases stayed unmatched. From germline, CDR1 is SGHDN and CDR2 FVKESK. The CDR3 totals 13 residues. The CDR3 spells CASSQSRTGEQFF. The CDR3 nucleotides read TGTGCCAGCAGCCAATCCCGGACAGGTGAGCAGTTCTTC.

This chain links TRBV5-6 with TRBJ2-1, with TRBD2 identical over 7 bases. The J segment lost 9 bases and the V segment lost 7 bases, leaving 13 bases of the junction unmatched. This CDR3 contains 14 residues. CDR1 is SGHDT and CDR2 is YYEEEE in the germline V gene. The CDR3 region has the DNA TGTGCCAGCGTCGCGGCGGGAGCCCTTGGTGAGCAGTTCTTC. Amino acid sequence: CASVAAGALGEQFF. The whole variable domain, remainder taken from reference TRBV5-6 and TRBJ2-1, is DAGVTQSPTHLIKTRGQQVTLRCSPKSGHDTVSWYQQALGQGPQFIFQYYEEEERQRGNFPDRFSGHQFPNYSSELNVNALLLGDSALYLCASVAAGALGEQFFGPGTRLTVL.

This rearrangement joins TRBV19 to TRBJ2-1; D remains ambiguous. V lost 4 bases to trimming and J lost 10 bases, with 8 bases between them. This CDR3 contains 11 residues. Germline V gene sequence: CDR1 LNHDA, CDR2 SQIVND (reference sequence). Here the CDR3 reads CASSRLREQFF. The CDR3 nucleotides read TGTGCCAGTAGTAGGTTGAGGGAGCAGTTCTTC.

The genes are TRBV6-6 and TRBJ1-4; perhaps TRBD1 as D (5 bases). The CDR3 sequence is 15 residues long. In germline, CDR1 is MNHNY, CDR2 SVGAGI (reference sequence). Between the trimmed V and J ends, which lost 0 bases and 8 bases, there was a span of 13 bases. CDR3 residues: CASSYSDGAGEKLFF. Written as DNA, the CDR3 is TGTGCCAGCAGTTACTCCGATGGGGCTGGAGAAAAACTGTTTTTT.

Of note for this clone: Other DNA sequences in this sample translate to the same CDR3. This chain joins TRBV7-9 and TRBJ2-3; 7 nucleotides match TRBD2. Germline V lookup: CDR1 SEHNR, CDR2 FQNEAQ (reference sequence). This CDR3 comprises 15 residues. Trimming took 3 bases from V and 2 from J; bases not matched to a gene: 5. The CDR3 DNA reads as TGTGCCAGCAGCTTTGGTCTAGCGGACACAGATACGCAGTATTTT. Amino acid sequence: CASSFGLADTDTQYF. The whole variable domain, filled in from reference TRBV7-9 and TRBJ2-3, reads DTGVSQNPRHKITKRGQNVTFRCDPISEHNRLYWYRQTLGQGPEFLTYFQNEAQLEKSRLLSDRFSAERPKGSFSTLEIQRTEQGDSAMYLCASSFGLADTDTQYFGPGTRLTVL.